This passage covers 9 T cell receptor beta chains from one sample sequenced in a study of human T cells and chemical hapten exposure. TCRdb redid the calling of the RACE reads with MiXCR, one entry per CDR3 protein. The data show about 270,000 distinct CDR3 sequences, approximately 7.5% seen once. The time point is: pre-sensitization, week 0. Indicated treatment: therapeutic diphenylcyclopropenone sensitization with weekly scalp DPC. The sequencing used whole blood, collected in connection with sensitization to the hapten diphenylcyclopropenone (DPC). All receptors come from a man younger than 30 with alopecia areata. Some clones in this sample may be carry-over from other donors' samples.

Turning to this clonotype: This CDR3 is missing its conserved last phenylalanine or tryptophan, likely due to a read error. This chain links TRBV2 with TRBJ1-1; TRBD1 aligns across 9 bases. Germline CDR1 and CDR2: SNHLY and FYNNEI. This CDR3 contains 15 residues. With V trimmed by 2 bases and J by 4 bases, 5 bases remained unmatched. The CDR3 DNA sequence: TGTGCCAGCAGTGAAACAGGGGGCGGGGGCACTGAAGCTTTCCTT. It translates to CASSETGGGGTEAFL.

About this clonotype: A much more abundant neighbour one base away suggests this may be a read error. The rearrangement joins TRBV9 to TRBJ1-4; possible D gene TRBD1, 6 bases. Germline loops: CDR1 SGDLS, CDR2 YYNGEE. CDR3 length equals 16 residues. Here the CDR3 reads CDSSYPSAMGAGKLFF. Written as DNA, the CDR3 is TGTGACAGCAGCTATCCCAGCGCCATGGGGGCGGGAAAACTGTTTTTT.

The rearrangement links TRBV20-1 to TRBJ2-3; 11 positions match TRBD2. The CDR3 loop spans 14 amino acids. The V gene's germline CDR1 is DFQATT and CDR2 SNEGSKA (reference sequence). J was trimmed by 1 base and V by 6 bases; bases with no gene match: 3. The CDR3 DNA reads TGCAGTGCGGGGGGACTAGCGGGCACAGATACGCAGTATTTT. Protein sequence: CSAGGLAGTDTQYF.

This clonotype was detected many times. The chain links TRBV5-1 to TRBJ2-5, with 7 bases lining up with TRBD2. The junction had 6 bases not matched to a gene; V was cut back by 6 bases and J by 4 bases. Germline V gives CDR1 SGHRS, CDR2 YFSETQ. The CDR3 spans 13 residues. The CDR3 here is CASTGEGRETQYF. The DNA for the CDR3 is TGCGCCAGCACTGGGGAGGGCCGAGAGACCCAGTACTTC.

This clonotype turned up a few times. V gene TRBV6-1 combines with J gene TRBJ2-3; 7 bases fit TRBD1. Trimming at V came to 6 bases and at J to 6 bases, leaving 3 bases not matched to a gene. CDR1 and CDR2 from the germline V gene are MNHNS and SASEGT. The CDR3 sequence is 12 residues long. CDR3 sequence reads: CASRRTGDTQYF. CDR3 sequence (DNA): TGTGCCAGCAGAAGGACAGGCGATACGCAGTATTTT.

The chain uses TRBV12-3 or TRBV12-4 and TRBJ1-5; 7 bases are shared with TRBD1. The CDR3 sequence is 15 residues long. V was pared by 2 bases and J by 3 bases, with 4 bases of the junction left unmatched. The CDR3 spells CASSLFGTANQPQHF. CDR3 DNA: TGTGCCAGCAGTTTATTTGGGACAGCCAATCAGCCCCAGCATTTT.

In this sample, this clonotype turned up a few times. V gene TRBV12-3 or TRBV12-4 combines with J gene TRBJ2-7, with 8 bases identical to TRBD1. The length of the CDR3 is 13 residues. With 3 bases clipped from V and 4 bases from J, the junction kept 2 bases outside the gene matches. The CDR3 DNA reads as TGTGCCAGCAGTTTGGGACAGGAGTACGAGCAGTACTTC. It yields the protein CASSLGQEYEQYF.

This clonotype was found a few times. The chain uses TRBV20-1 and TRBJ1-4; unclear D gene. This CDR3 comprises 12 residues. V was clipped by 6 bases and J by 4 bases, with 9 bases between them. Germline V gene lookup returns CDR1 DFQATT and CDR2 SNEGSKA (reference sequence). The CDR3 coding sequence is TGCAGTGCAGGGCGGATTAATGAAAAACTGTTTTTT. Translating gives CSAGRINEKLFF.

This clonotype was seen a few times. The rearrangement uses TRBV3-1 and TRBJ1-6; D gene ambiguous. Trimming left V 2 bases short and J 8 bases short, with 16 bases between. The CDR3 extends over 16 amino acids. Per germline, CDR1 LGHDT and CDR2 YNNKEL (reference sequence). CDR3 nucleotide sequence: TGTGCCAGCAGCCAAATTCCGGGAGTCATTTATTCACCCCTCCACTTT. It is translated as CASSQIPGVIYSPLHF.